This T cell receptor beta chain came from a study of shared clonotypes between healthy human individuals. Study-wide results and caveats: Specimens sampled were limited to blood, with tissue repertoires likely differing.

With respect to this clone: Antigen: not known.

The germline V gene encodes CDR1 SGHRS and CDR2 YFSETQ. The CDR3 extends over 14 amino acids. Between the trimmed V and J ends, which lost 5 bases and 1 base, there was a span of 13 bases. Produced via immunoSEQ multiplex PCR; TCRdb's table is partial and in-frame only. Counted here are hundreds of thousands of clones, 60% to 80% occurring once; the ten biggest clones make up approximately 1.8%. This chain links TRBV5-1 with TRBJ2-7; D is ambiguous. The receptor was isolated from a woman in her twenties or thirties in good health. The sample was memory CD4+ T cells sorted from blood. Subset noted: CD45RA-negative fraction. The CDR3 DNA is TGCGCCAGCAGGGGTTCGATAGTTTCCTACGAGCAGTACTTC. Amino acids: CASRGSIVSYEQYF.